This T cell receptor beta chain was captured in a study of blood T cell repertoires in COVID-19. At the level of the study: Collection of acute and convalescent COVID-19 samples took place in the United States, Italy and Spain.

The count of this clone is one. The CDR3 extends over 17 amino acids. The ends were cut back, 4 bases at V and 10 bases at J, with 23 bases in the middle. Germline assignment: CDR1 MGHRA and CDR2 YSYEKL. Study processing details: Estimation of nucleated cell counts was performed using reference gene primer amplification. Assay: immunoSEQ multiplex PCR; the TCRdb copy retains only in-frame clones and omits some. V, J and clone size reflect that table, while D and trimming were determined from the DNA. This table holds 150,000 or so clones, almost 90% found once. Sequenced sample: peripheral blood. The chain carries TRBV4-1 and TRBJ1-6; perhaps TRBD1 as D (6 bases). The sequence derives from a human donor in a cohort sampled during active COVID-19. The CDR3 sequence: CASSPDSQSRVWSPLHF. The CDR3 DNA follows: TGCGCCAGCAGCCCGGACAGTCAGTCGCGGGTGTGGTCACCCCTCCACTTT.